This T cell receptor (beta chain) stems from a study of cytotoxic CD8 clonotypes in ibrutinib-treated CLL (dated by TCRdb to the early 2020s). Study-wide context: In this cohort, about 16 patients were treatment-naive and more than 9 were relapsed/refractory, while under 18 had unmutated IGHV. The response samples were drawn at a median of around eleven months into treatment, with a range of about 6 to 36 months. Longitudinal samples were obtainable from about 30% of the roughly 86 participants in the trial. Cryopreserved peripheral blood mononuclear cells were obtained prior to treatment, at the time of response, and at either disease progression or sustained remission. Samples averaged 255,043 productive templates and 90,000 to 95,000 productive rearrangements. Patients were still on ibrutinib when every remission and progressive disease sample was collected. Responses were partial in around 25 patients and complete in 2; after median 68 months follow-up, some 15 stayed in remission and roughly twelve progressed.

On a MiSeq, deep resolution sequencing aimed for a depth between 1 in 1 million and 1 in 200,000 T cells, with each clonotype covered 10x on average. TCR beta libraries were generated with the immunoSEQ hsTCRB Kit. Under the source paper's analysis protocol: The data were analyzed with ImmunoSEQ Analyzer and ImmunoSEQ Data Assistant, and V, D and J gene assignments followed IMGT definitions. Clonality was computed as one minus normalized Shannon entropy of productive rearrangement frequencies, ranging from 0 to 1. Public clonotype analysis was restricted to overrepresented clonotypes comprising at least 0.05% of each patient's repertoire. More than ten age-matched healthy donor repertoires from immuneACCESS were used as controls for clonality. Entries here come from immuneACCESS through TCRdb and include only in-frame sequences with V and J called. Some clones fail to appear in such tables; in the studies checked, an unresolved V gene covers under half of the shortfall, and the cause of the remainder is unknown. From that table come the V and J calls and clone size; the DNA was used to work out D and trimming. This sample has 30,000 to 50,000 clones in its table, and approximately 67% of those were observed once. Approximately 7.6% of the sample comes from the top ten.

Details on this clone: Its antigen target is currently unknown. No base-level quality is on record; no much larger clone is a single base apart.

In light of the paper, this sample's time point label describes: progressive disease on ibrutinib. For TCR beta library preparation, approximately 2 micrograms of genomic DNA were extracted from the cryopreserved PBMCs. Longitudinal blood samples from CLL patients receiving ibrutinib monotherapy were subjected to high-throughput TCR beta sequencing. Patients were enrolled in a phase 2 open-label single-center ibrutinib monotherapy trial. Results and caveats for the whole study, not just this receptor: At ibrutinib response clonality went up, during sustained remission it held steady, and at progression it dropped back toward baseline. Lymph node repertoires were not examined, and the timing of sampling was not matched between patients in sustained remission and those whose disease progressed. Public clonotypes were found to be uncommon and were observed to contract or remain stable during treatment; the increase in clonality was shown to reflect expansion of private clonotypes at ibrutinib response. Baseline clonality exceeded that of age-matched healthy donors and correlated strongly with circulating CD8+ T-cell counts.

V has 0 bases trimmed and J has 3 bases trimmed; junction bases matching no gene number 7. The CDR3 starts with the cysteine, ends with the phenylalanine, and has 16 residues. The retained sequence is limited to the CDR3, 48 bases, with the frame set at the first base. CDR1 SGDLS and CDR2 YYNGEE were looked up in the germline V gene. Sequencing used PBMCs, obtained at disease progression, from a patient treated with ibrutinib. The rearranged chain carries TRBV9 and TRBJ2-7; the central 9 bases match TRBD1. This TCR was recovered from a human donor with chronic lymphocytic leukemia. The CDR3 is CASSVGAGTGNYEQYF. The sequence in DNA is TGTGCCAGCAGCGTAGGGGCGGGGACAGGGAACTACGAGCAGTACTTC.